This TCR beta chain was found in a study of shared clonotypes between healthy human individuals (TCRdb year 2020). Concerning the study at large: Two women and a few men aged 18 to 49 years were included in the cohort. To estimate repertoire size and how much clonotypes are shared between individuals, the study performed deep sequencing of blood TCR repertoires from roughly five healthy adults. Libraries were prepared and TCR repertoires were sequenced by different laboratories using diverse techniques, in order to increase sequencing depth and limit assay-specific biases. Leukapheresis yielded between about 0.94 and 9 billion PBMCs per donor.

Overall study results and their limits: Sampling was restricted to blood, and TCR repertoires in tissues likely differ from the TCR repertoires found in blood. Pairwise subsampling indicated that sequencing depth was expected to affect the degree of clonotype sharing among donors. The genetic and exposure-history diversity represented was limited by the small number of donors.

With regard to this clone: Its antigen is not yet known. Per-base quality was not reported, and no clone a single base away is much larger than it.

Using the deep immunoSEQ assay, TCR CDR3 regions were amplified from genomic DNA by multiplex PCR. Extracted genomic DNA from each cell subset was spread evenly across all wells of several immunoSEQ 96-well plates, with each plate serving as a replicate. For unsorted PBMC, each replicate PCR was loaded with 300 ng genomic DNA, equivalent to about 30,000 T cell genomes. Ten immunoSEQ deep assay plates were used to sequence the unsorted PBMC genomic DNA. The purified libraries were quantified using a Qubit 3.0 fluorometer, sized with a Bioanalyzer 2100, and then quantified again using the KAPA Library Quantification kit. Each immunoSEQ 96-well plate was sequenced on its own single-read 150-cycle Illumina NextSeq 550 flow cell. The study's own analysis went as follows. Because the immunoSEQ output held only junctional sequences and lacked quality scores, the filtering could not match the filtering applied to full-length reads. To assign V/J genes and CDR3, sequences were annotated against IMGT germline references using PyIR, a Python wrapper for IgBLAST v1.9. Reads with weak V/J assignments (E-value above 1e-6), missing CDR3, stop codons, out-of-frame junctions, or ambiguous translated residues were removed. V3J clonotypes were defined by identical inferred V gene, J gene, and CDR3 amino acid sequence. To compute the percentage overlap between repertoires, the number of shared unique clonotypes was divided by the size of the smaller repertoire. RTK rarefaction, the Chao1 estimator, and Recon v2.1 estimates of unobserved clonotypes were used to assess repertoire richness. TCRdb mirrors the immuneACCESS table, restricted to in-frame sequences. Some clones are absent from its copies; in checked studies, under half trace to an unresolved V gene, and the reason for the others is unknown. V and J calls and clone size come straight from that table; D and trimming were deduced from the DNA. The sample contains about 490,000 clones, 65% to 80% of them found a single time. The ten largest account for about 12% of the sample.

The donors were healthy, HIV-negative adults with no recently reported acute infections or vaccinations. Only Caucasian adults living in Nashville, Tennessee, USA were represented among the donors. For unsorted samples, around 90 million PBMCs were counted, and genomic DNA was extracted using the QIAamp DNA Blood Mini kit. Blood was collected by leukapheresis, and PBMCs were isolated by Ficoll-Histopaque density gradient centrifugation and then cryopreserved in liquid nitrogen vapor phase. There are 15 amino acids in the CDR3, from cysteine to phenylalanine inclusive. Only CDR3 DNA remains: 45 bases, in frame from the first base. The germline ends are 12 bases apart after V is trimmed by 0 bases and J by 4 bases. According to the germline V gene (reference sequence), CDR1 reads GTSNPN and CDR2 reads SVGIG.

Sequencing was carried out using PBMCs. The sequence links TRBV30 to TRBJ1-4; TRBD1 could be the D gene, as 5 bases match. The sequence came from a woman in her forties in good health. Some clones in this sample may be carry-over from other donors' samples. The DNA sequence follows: TGTGCCTGGAGTGTAACGCAGGGCGGTAATGAAAAACTGTTTTTT. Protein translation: CAWSVTQGGNEKLFF.